Presented here are 9 T cell receptor beta chains from one specimen sequenced in a study of beta chain features in type 1 diabetes. The isolated RNA, all of it, was reverse transcribed, so expressed TCRB transcripts were what got sequenced. Repertoires were generated with immunoSEQ multiplex PCR, while TCRdb's copy carries only in-frame clones and drops some. The sample has under 450,000 clones; roughly 14% are singletons. Sequences were obtained from naive CD4+ T cells from blood. These receptors were collected from a man aged 25-45 years in good health.

The sample holds a few counts of this clone. The genes are TRBV5-1 and TRBJ1-1, with 7 nucleotides matching TRBD1. J was trimmed by 5 bases and V by 0 bases; bases with no gene match: 7. This CDR3 spans 15 amino acids. Looked up from germline, CDR1 is SGHRS and CDR2 is YFSETQ. DNA for the CDR3: TGCGCCAGCAGCTTGGGCCCCCGGGACAGAACTGAAGCTTTCTTT. Its translation is CASSLGPRDRTEAFF.

This clone was observed a handful of times. The V gene is TRBV4-1, the J gene TRBJ1-2, with D tentatively TRBD1 (5 bases). Germline assignment: CDR1 MGHRA and CDR2 YSYEKL. The V end lost 2 bases, the J end lost 3 bases, and 7 bases lay between the germline ends. CDR3 size: 13 residues. CDR3 residues: CASSQWGYYGYTF. CDR3 in DNA: TGCGCCAGCAGCCAATGGGGGTACTATGGCTACACCTTC.

V and J are TRBV9 and TRBJ2-3, with 13 bases identical to TRBD2. The germline V gene encodes CDR1 SGDLS and CDR2 YYNGEE. V shed 4 bases and J 4 bases; nucleotides not matched to a gene: 9. The CDR3 is 17 amino acids. The CDR3 here is CASSPGLAGVSPDTQYF. In DNA, the CDR3 is TGTGCCAGCAGCCCCGGACTAGCGGGAGTCTCGCCAGATACGCAGTATTTT.

The CDR3 coding sequence is TGTGCCAGCAGCCCGAGACTAGCCTTAGAGAACACCGGGGAGCTGTTTTTT. It specifies CASSPRLALENTGELFF. The chain has TRBV9 and TRBJ2-2; 7 nucleotides align to TRBD2. Per germline, CDR1 SGDLS and CDR2 YYNGEE. There are 17 residues in the CDR3. With V trimmed by 4 bases and J by 1 base, 10 bases remained unmatched.

CDR3 sequence reads: CASSATTPAGWRKDTQYF. The DNA of the CDR3 is TGTGCCAGCAGCGCTACTACACCGGCGGGTTGGCGGAAAGATACGCAGTATTTT. The J gene is TRBJ2-3, the V gene TRBV9; tentative D call: TRBD2 (5 bases). V lost 3 bases to trimming and J lost 5 bases, with 25 bases between them. Germline V lookup: CDR1 SGDLS, CDR2 YYNGEE. This CDR3 has 18 residues. Looking up the rest from reference TRBV9 and TRBJ2-3 gives the full variable domain: DSGVTQTPKHLITATGQRVTLRCSPRSGDLSVYWYQQSLDQGLQFLIQYYNGEERAKGNILERFSAQQFPDLHSELNLSSLELGDSALYFCASSATTPAGWRKDTQYFGPGTRLTVL.

The chain couples TRBV4-1 to TRBJ2-1, with D perhaps TRBD2 (6 bases). The V gene lost 1 base and the J gene lost 7 bases, with 11 bases spanning the gap. The CDR3 covers 14 residues. Germline CDR1 and CDR2: MGHRA and YSYEKL. The CDR3 coding sequence is TGCGCCAGCAGCCAAGTTCGCGGGACTAATGAGCAGTTCTTC. Its protein is CASSQVRGTNEQFF.

For this clone: Other DNA sequences in this sample translate to the same CDR3. The V gene is TRBV6-5, the J gene TRBJ2-5; D might be TRBD2 (5 bases). CDR3 length: 12 residues. The germline V and J ends were trimmed by 5 bases and 4 bases, with 8 bases remaining between them. Germline CDR1 and CDR2: MNHEY and SVGAGI. The CDR3, as DNA: TGTGCCAGCAGTCGCCGGGGAGAGACCCAGTACTTC. It encodes CASSRRGETQYF.

As concerns this clone: Within the sample, other DNA sequences also encode this same CDR3. The chain employs TRBV7-2 and TRBJ2-1; D uncertain. The CDR3 totals 12 residues. V shed 3 bases and J shed 7 bases, with 7 bases lying between them. CDR1 and CDR2 from the germline V gene are SGHTA and FQGNSA. The CDR3 region has the DNA TGTGCCAGCAGCTTGTTGAGTAATGAGCAGTTCTTC. This translates into CASSLLSNEQFF.

This clone has just a few counts. The chain joins TRBV4-1 to TRBJ1-1, with D perhaps matching TRBD1 (6 bases). The germline V gene has CDR1 MGHRA and CDR2 YSYEKL. V lost 0 bases, J lost 7 bases, and 12 bases lay in between. CDR3 length: 14 residues. The CDR3 DNA sequence: TGCGCCAGCAGCCAAGAATCACAGGGAGGTGAAGCTTTCTTT. Translated, it gives CASSQESQGGEAFF.